This T cell receptor beta chain was documented in a study of CXCR3-negative and CXCR3-positive naive CD8 T cells. Comments on this clonotype: What it recognizes is unknown.

Germline lookup yields CDR1 DFQATT and CDR2 SNEGSKA (reference sequence). The CDR3 runs 14 residues. Findings and caveats of the study: For CXCR3-positive naive cells, TRB CDR3s were more hydrophobic than those of CXCR3-negative naive cells. Most assays were run on fresh PBMCs (CXCR3 expression partially decreased after cryopreservation). Similarly elevated diversity marked both naive subsets, with memory CD8+ cells showing far lower diversity.

Researchers reported sorting every CD8+ T cell subset in triplicate, 300,000 or so cells per sort. CD45RO-CCR7+CD27+CD95- was the phenotype of naive CD8+ T cells. It was by 5' RACE with UMI labels that the TRB cDNA libraries were prepared. Using the 5' RACE reads, TCRdb records one entry per CDR3 protein without DNA. Listed are some 130,000 distinct CDR3 sequences; around 0.62% falls within the top ten. The chain couples TRBV20-1 to TRBJ1-5; the D call of TRBD1 rests on TCRdb alone, since no DNA is present to check it. Material: naive CXCR3+ CD8+ T cells from blood. Specified subset: CD45RO-CCR7+CD27+CD95- naive CD8+ T cells expressing CXCR3 (TNR3+). This TCR came from a human donor in good health. Some clones in this sample may be carry-over from other donors' samples. CDR3 sequence: CSAKMAGVDQPQHF.